The entry below gives a single T cell receptor beta chain sequence along with its context. The data are from a study of T-cell reconstitution after alpha-beta-depleted transplantation in children. Trimming left V 4 bases short and J 5 bases short, with 11 bases between. This CDR3 is built from 12 residues. Germline CDR1 and CDR2: SQVTM and ANQGSEA. The TCRbeta library incorporated unique molecular identifiers. TCRdb re-analysed the PCR reads in MiXCR, keeping a single row per CDR3 protein. The table records 45,000 or so distinct CDR3 sequences, about 47% of them present only once. This chain joins TRBV29-1 and TRBJ2-5; D may be TRBD1 or TRBD2 (5 bases each). Sample: peripheral blood, taken before TCRalphabeta/CD19-depleted stem cell transplant. The TCR was taken from a boy under three years old with SCID, due to receive a stem cell transplant. The CDR3 here is CSVAGREETQYF. CDR3 nucleotide sequence: TGCAGCGTTGCGGGCAGGGAGGAGACCCAGTACTTC.